Below are 2 T cell receptor beta chains sequenced from a single sample in a study of molecular identifiers for immune sequencing clone quantification. TCRdb ran MiXCR on the PCR reads and lists one entry per CDR3 protein. The repertoire holds 600,000 to 650,000 distinct CDR3 sequences, with just under 20% as singletons. Sequencing input: naive CD8+ T cells from blood, with Jurkat cell RNA spiked in. Regarding subset: FACS-sorted CD8+CD4-CCR7+CD45RA+ naive T cells. The receptors were sampled from a human donor in good health. Some libraries in this study had Jurkat cell RNA spiked in.

In its sample, this clonotype was seen a few times. J is TRBJ2-7 and V is TRBV27; D gene uncertain. CDR1 is MNHEY, CDR2 SMNVEV, per germline (reference sequence). The germline V and J ends were trimmed by 5 bases and 4 bases, with 21 bases remaining between them. There are 16 residues in the CDR3. The CDR3 reads CASSPQIRKVVYEQYF. In DNA, the CDR3 is TGTGCCAGCAGTCCGCAGATTAGGAAGGTAGTATACGAGCAGTACTTC.

On this clonotype itself: At one boundary the junction diverges from the germline segment, which might be a read error. The chain uses TRBV9 and TRBJ2-7; the match to TRBD2 covers 8 bases. CDR3 size: 16 residues. Germline CDR1 is SGDLS and CDR2 is YYNGEE. The CDR3 bases are TGTGTCAGCAGTCCCGGGGGGGGGAAGGTTACCCACGAGCAGTACTTC. It translates to CVSSPGGGKVTHEQYF.